This T cell receptor (beta chain) was captured by sequencing in a study of T cell responses to AZD1222 COVID-19 vaccine. This CDR3 has 14 residues. The germline CDR1 and CDR2 sequences are SGHRS and YFSETQ. Trimming cost V 1 base and J 1 base, with 6 bases left between them. Assay: immunoSEQ multiplex PCR; the TCRdb copy retains only in-frame clones and omits some. The table lists more than 85,000 clones, around 80% of them singletons. A remark on this clone: The antigen is undetermined.

General study findings and limits: Compared with day 0, the breadth and depth of the Spike-specific TCR repertoire rose significantly after two doses of AZD1222. Repertoire sampling occurred only after the peak T cell response.

Sample: peripheral blood, taken on day 0 of AZD1222 vaccination. The receptor's source is an adult in good health. This chain joins TRBV5-1 and TRBJ2-1, with D unclear. CDR3 nucleotide sequence: TGCGCCAGCAGCTTGCTCCCTTCCTACAATGAGCAGTTCTTC. Protein product: CASSLLPSYNEQFF.